Given below is one T cell receptor (beta chain) in context. Its antigen is as yet unknown. CDR3 length equals 14 residues. The primer mix had 60 Vbeta and 13 Jbeta primers. TCRdb's table, derived via immunoSEQ multiplex PCR, lists solely in-frame clones and lacks some. In total, the table holds 200,000 to 250,000 clones. The data stem from a study of cytomegalovirus exposure and HLA in healthy donors. For the study at large: Samples from HLA-typed donors yielded about 85 million unique TCRs in an early data release.

Overall study results and limits: Later analysis associated a missense DCLRE1C variant with TCR beta V- and J-gene trimming. Analysis was performed later, and it showed HLA-associated TCR beta chains to be more clonally expanded than equally common others.

The clonotype was recovered from a woman in her twenties or thirties in good health and CMV-seropositive. The chain recombines TRBV21-1 with TRBJ2-2; the table's D call of TRBD2 was not tested on the DNA. TRBV21-1 is a listed pseudogene. Sequencing was done on a sample of PBMCs. CDR3 sequence (DNA): TGTGCCAGCAGGGCGGGACGCAGCACCGGGGAGCTGTTTTTT. Protein product: CASRAGRSTGELFF.